One sample yielded the 31 T cell receptor beta chains listed below, sequenced in a study of cytomegalovirus exposure and HLA in healthy donors. The PCR had 60 Vbeta and 13 Jbeta primers. Sequencing used immunoSEQ multiplex PCR; TCRdb keeps in-frame clones, though not all of them. The table includes about 130,000 clones, less than 85% detected once. The sample consisted of PBMCs. Receptors originate from a man aged 25 to 40 in good health and CMV-seropositive.

The V gene is TRBV6-5, the J gene TRBJ1-1; tentative D call: TRBD1 (5 bases). CDR3 length: 11 amino acids. The V end was cut by 5 bases, the J end by 10 bases, with 11 bases between. The germline V gene has CDR1 MNHEY and CDR2 SVGAGI. In DNA form, the CDR3 reads TGTGCCAGCAGTCTCCAGGGTACAGCTTTCTTT. Translating gives CASSLQGTAFF.

The rearrangement links TRBV7-3 to TRBJ2-2, with 8 bases identical to TRBD1. Germline V lookup: CDR1 SGHTA, CDR2 FQGTGA. The V gene end was trimmed by 3 bases and the J gene end by 1 base; junction bases not matched to a gene: 4. CDR3 length: 16 amino acids. CDR3 DNA: TGTGCCAGCAGCTTGCAGGGGGCGCGGAACACCGGGGAGCTGTTTTTT. Protein product: CASSLQGARNTGELFF.

This sequence joins TRBV10-3 and TRBJ1-4; a possible D gene is TRBD1 (6 bases). V was trimmed by 0 bases and J by 4 bases, leaving 9 bases between them. CDR1 ENHRY and CDR2 SYGVKD come from the germline V gene. The CDR3 sequence is 15 residues long. The CDR3 DNA reads TGTGCCATCAGTGAGTCGGGACAAATTAATGAAAAACTGTTTTTT. This gives the protein CAISESGQINEKLFF.

This chain connects TRBV6-1 to TRBJ1-2; D not certain. CDR3 size: 15 residues. Germline values: CDR1 MNHNS, CDR2 SASEGT. Between the trimmed V and J ends, which lost 2 bases and 0 bases, there was a span of 10 bases. CDR3 nucleotide sequence: TGTGCCAGCAGTGAAAGTAGACAAGCTAACTATGGCTACACCTTC. It specifies CASSESRQANYGYTF.

This clone has a single count. This sequence joins TRBV7-9 and TRBJ2-7, with D possibly TRBD2 on 7 matching bases. The length of the CDR3 is 16 residues. V gave up 1 base and J gave up 1 base, with 14 bases separating them. The germline gives CDR1 SEHNR, CDR2 FQNEAQ (reference sequence). CDR3 amino acids: CASSLVEGGKSYEQYF. Written as DNA, the CDR3 is TGTGCCAGCAGCTTAGTGGAGGGGGGGAAATCCTACGAGCAGTACTTC. Full variable domain (outside the CDR3, taken from reference TRBV7-9 and TRBJ2-7): DTGVSQNPRHKITKRGQNVTFRCDPISEHNRLYWYRQTLGQGPEFLTYFQNEAQLEKSRLLSDRFSAERPKGSFSTLEIQRTEQGDSAMYLCASSLVEGGKSYEQYFGPGTRLTVT.

The chain uses TRBV10-3 and TRBJ2-3, with D possibly TRBD1 on 6 matching bases. CDR3 length: 15 amino acids. The germline gives CDR1 ENHRY, CDR2 SYGVKD. V lost 8 bases and J 2 bases, leaving 17 bases between the germline ends. In DNA, the CDR3 is TGTGCCATCGGGACCGGGACACCTAACACAGATACGCAGTATTTT. Translating it yields CAIGTGTPNTDTQYF.

This clone was detected a few times. V is TRBV18 and J is TRBJ1-1, with 10 bases fitting TRBD1. The V gene's germline CDR1 is KGHSH and CDR2 LQKENI. This CDR3 region has 15 residues. Trimming took 3 bases from V and 4 from J; bases not matched to a gene: 5. Written as DNA, the CDR3 is TGTGCCAGCTCACCTGCCGGGACAGGGGTCACTGAAGCTTTCTTT. The encoded protein is CASSPAGTGVTEAFF.

The chain carries TRBV5-6 and TRBJ1-5; D not certain. The V and J ends lost 5 bases and 1 base respectively, with 13 bases between them. Germline V gene sequence: CDR1 SGHDT, CDR2 YYEEEE. The CDR3 has 15 residues. CDR3 sequence: CASSQIRESNQPQHF. The CDR3, as DNA: TGTGCCAGCAGTCAAATAAGGGAGAGCAATCAGCCCCAGCATTTT.

V and J are TRBV7-9 and TRBJ1-6; D may be TRBD1 (6 bases). The V end was cut by 7 bases, the J end by 8 bases, with 12 bases between. The germline V gene encodes CDR1 SEHNR and CDR2 FQNEAQ (reference sequence). The CDR3 is made up of 13 amino acids. CDR3 amino acids: CASNRGADSPLHF. CDR3 bases: TGTGCCAGCAATCGGGGGGCTGATTCACCCCTCCACTTT.

This clone was detected only a few times. The chain is built from TRBV2 and TRBJ2-5; 8 nucleotides agree with TRBD1. The CDR3 loop spans 16 amino acids. CDR1 and CDR2 from the germline V gene are SNHLY and FYNNEI. J lost 4 bases, V lost 4 bases, and 11 bases had no gene match. CDR3 coding DNA: TGTGCCAGCAGTGTCCTTGGCAGGGGGCGCGGAGAGACCCAGTACTTC. Its translation is CASSVLGRGRGETQYF.

The gene calls are TRBV14 and TRBJ2-7, with 9 bases lining up with TRBD1. This CDR3 region has 16 residues. In germline, CDR1 is SGHDN, CDR2 FVKESK. V lost 4 bases and J lost 6; bases outside the gene matches: 13. CDR3 protein: CASSRRPGQGQPEQYF. CDR3 nucleotide sequence: TGTGCCAGCAGCCGTCGTCCGGGACAGGGACAACCCGAGCAGTACTTC.

This clone was detected only once. This chain connects TRBV30 to TRBJ1-4, with 8 bases aligning to TRBD1. CDR1 and CDR2 from the germline V gene are GTSNPN and SVGIG (reference sequence). Trimming removed 6 bases from V and 5 bases from J; junction bases left unmatched: 8. The CDR3 is made up of 14 amino acids. CDR3 region: CACLPRDRNEKLFF. CDR3 coding DNA: TGTGCCTGTCTGCCCCGGGACAGGAATGAAAAACTGTTTTTT.

Points on this clone: This sample also contains other DNA sequences that code for the same CDR3. Here the CDR3 reads CASSRGGAAKNTEAFF. CDR3 nucleotide sequence: TGTGCCAGCAGCCGCGGGGGGGCAGCAAAAAACACTGAAGCTTTCTTT. The chain is built from TRBV7-9 and TRBJ1-1, with a tentative D call TRBD1 (6 bases). The CDR3 consists of 16 residues. Germline-derived CDR1 and CDR2 are SEHNR and FQNEAQ (reference sequence). V was cut by 5 bases and J by 2 bases, with 18 bases left in between.

This chain links TRBV7-2 with TRBJ1-1; D is unresolved. CDR3 length: 14 amino acids. Germline V gives CDR1 SGHTA, CDR2 FQGNSA. The ends were cut back, 1 base at V and 5 bases at J, with 11 bases in the middle. The CDR3 DNA reads TGTGCCAGCAGCTTAGTTGGAGGGAAAACTGAAGCTTTCTTT. The encoded protein is CASSLVGGKTEAFF.

The count of this clone is one. Other DNA sequences within the sample encode an identical CDR3. The V and J genes are TRBV2 and TRBJ2-2; D may be TRBD1 (5 bases). The ends were cut back, 2 bases at V and 14 bases at J, with 24 bases in the middle. The CDR3 is 16 amino acids. Per germline, CDR1 SNHLY and CDR2 FYNNEI. This CDR3 is CASSERGSVTVFELFF. The DNA for the CDR3 is TGTGCCAGCAGTGAAAGGGGTTCCGTCACCGTTTTTGAACTGTTTTTT.

The rearrangement joins TRBV11-1 to TRBJ2-5; 9 positions agree with TRBD1. This CDR3 comprises 14 residues. Germline values: CDR1 SGHAT, CDR2 FQDESV (reference sequence). V trimming: 5 bases; J trimming: 4 bases; junction bases outside the gene matches: 5. The CDR3 reads CASSRRDRVETQYF. The DNA of the CDR3 is TGTGCCAGCAGCCGCCGGGACAGGGTAGAGACCCAGTACTTC. The full variable domain, in which reference TRBV11-1 and TRBJ2-5 provide the parts outside the CDR3, is EAEVAQSPRYKITEKSQAVAFWCDPISGHATLYWYRQILGQGPELLVQFQDESVVDDSQLPKDRFSAERLKGVDSTLKIQPAELGDSAMYLCASSRRDRVETQYFGPGTRLLVL.

The J gene is TRBJ2-2, the V gene TRBV2; 8 bases agree with TRBD1. Germline CDR1 is SNHLY and CDR2 is FYNNEI. J lost 5 bases, V lost 6 bases, and 2 bases had no gene match. This CDR3 is built from 13 residues. CDR3 in DNA: TGTGCCAGCAGCAGGACAGGGACCGGGGAGCTGTTTTTT. As protein: CASSRTGTGELFF.

This rearrangement joins TRBV4-1 to TRBJ2-2; 10 bases are shared with TRBD1. The CDR3 covers 17 residues. Germline trimming cut 4 bases from V and 6 bases from J; bases unmatched to any gene: 11. Germline CDR1 is MGHRA and CDR2 is YSYEKL. The CDR3 reads CASSPTIGTGEAGELFF. The CDR3 DNA reads as TGCGCCAGCAGCCCGACTATAGGGACAGGGGAGGCCGGGGAGCTGTTTTTT.

The chain uses TRBV7-6 and TRBJ2-2; D is unresolved. This CDR3 contains 15 residues. CDR1 and CDR2 (germline): SGHVS, FNYEAQ. V lost 6 bases and J 0 bases, leaving 11 bases between the germline ends. CDR3 sequence reads: CASRAGSANTGELFF. The CDR3 DNA follows: TGTGCCAGCAGAGCTGGCAGCGCGAACACCGGGGAGCTGTTTTTT.

The V call is TRBV4-2, the J call TRBJ2-6; weak D call: TRBD2 (5 bases). CDR1 and CDR2 from the germline V gene are LGHNA and YNFKEQ. CDR3 length: 15 amino acids. The V end was cut by 0 bases, the J end by 3 bases, with 6 bases between. The chain's CDR3 is CASSQERDGANVLTF. In DNA form, the CDR3 reads TGTGCCAGCAGCCAAGAACGGGATGGGGCCAACGTCCTGACTTTC.

The gene calls are TRBV28 and TRBJ1-3; TRBD1 matches at 9 bases. This CDR3 region has 15 residues. J gave up 2 bases and V 8 bases, and 7 bases lay outside the gene matches. The germline V gene encodes CDR1 MDHEN and CDR2 SYDVKM. The CDR3, as DNA: TGTGCCAGCCTTAGGACAGGGGTAACTGGAAACACCATATATTTT. Translation gives CASLRTGVTGNTIYF.

The genes are TRBV19 and TRBJ1-5, with D possibly being TRBD1 (5 bases). This CDR3 comprises 14 residues. V was clipped by 6 bases and J by 0 bases, with 9 bases between them. Germline-derived CDR1 and CDR2 are LNHDA and SQIVND (reference sequence). The CDR3 nucleotides are TGTGCCAGTAGGGCAGGGTTTAGCAATCAGCCCCAGCATTTT. This encodes CASRAGFSNQPQHF. The whole variable domain, filled in from reference TRBV19 and TRBJ1-5, reads DGGITQSPKYLFRKEGQNVTLSCEQNLNHDAMYWYRQDPGQGLRLIYYSQIVNDFQKGDIAEGYSVSREKKESFPLTVTSAQKNPTAFYLCASRAGFSNQPQHFGDGTRLSIL.

This chain connects TRBV14 to TRBJ2-1, with D hard to call. The germline gives CDR1 SGHDN, CDR2 FVKESK. V was cut by 0 bases and J by 9 bases, with 9 bases left in between. CDR3 length: 13 amino acids. The CDR3 region is CASSQDRLTEQFF. The CDR3 nucleotides read TGTGCCAGCAGCCAAGATCGACTTACTGAGCAGTTCTTC.

The gene calls are TRBV29-1 and TRBJ2-2; D uncertain. This CDR3 comprises 13 residues. Germline loops: CDR1 SQVTM, CDR2 ANQGSEA. The ends were cut back, 6 bases at V and 6 bases at J, with 14 bases in the middle. The CDR3 here is CSVPRGVPGELFF. The CDR3 nucleotides read TGCAGCGTCCCGAGAGGTGTACCCGGGGAGCTGTTTTTT.

The rearrangement joins TRBV2 to TRBJ2-5, with a weak D call TRBD2 (6 bases). Matching the DNA end better, TRBJ2-7 makes the J call doubtful. CDR3 size: 14 residues. Per the germline V gene, CDR1 is SNHLY and CDR2 is FYNNEI. In DNA, the CDR3 is TGTGCCAGCAGGGGGGACGGGAGCTCCTACGAGCAGTACTTC. Residues: CASRGDGSSYEQYF.

This chain connects TRBV25-1 to TRBJ1-1; D gene uncertain. Germline V gene lookup returns CDR1 MGHDK and CDR2 SYGVNS. The CDR3 extends over 13 amino acids. Trimming removed 0 bases at V and 0 bases at J, with 2 bases between. The CDR3 loop reads CASSEYVNTEAFF. For the CDR3, the DNA is TGTGCCAGCAGTGAATACGTGAACACTGAAGCTTTCTTT.

The rearrangement uses TRBV19 and TRBJ1-3; 7 positions agree with TRBD1. Germline CDR1 LNHDA, CDR2 SQIVND (reference sequence). CDR3 size: 16 residues. Trimming cost V 6 bases and J 1 base; bases outside gene matches: 9. The CDR3, as DNA: TGTGCCAGTAGCGTACGACAGGGATCATCTGGAAACACCATATATTTT. Protein: CASSVRQGSSGNTIYF.

The J gene is TRBJ2-1, the V gene TRBV4-2; possible D gene TRBD2, 6 bases. Germline V gene sequence: CDR1 LGHNA, CDR2 YNFKEQ. The CDR3 covers 17 residues. V lost 0 bases, J lost 5 bases, and 17 bases lay in between. CDR3 amino acids: CASSQDGFAGNHNEQFF. CDR3 nucleotide sequence: TGTGCCAGCAGCCAAGATGGGTTCGCGGGGAACCACAATGAGCAGTTCTTC.

Worth noting for this clone: A junction boundary mismatches the germline segment, possibly from a read error. The chain employs TRBV10-3 and TRBJ2-7; 8 bases are a match to TRBD1. Germline loops: CDR1 ENHRY, CDR2 SYGVKD. This CDR3 has 14 residues. Here the CDR3 DNA reads TGTGCCATCAGTGACCCAGGGGGCTCCTGCGAGCAGTACTTC. Translated, it gives CAISDPGGSCEQYF.

This rearrangement joins TRBV5-1 to TRBJ2-7, with 10 bases that match TRBD1. J lost 5 bases, V lost 4 bases, and 15 bases had no gene match. Per germline, CDR1 SGHRS and CDR2 YFSETQ. This CDR3 has 17 amino acids. Here the CDR3 reads CASSAQFGPGTGDEQYF. In DNA form, the CDR3 reads TGCGCCAGCAGCGCGCAATTTGGTCCCGGGACAGGGGACGAGCAGTACTTC. The variable domain in full, completed from reference TRBV5-1 and TRBJ2-7, reads KAGVTQTPRYLIKTRGQQVTLSCSPISGHRSVSWYQQTPGQGLQFLFEYFSETQRNKGNFPGRFSGRQFSNSRSEMNVSTLELGDSALYLCASSAQFGPGTGDEQYFGPGTRLTVT.

The rearrangement joins TRBV27 to TRBJ1-5; D unclear. Looked up from germline, CDR1 is MNHEY and CDR2 is SMNVEV (reference sequence). The V and J ends lost 3 bases and 3 bases respectively, with 9 bases between them. The CDR3 runs to 14 residues. The CDR3, as DNA: TGTGCCAGCAGTTTTGCGCAGGACAATCAGCCCCAGCATTTT. Its translation is CASSFAQDNQPQHF.